The T cell receptor (beta chain) under discussion was sequenced for a study of immune evolution from preneoplasia to lung adenocarcinoma. General study points: Top clone share appeared to fall from AAH through AIS, MIA, adenocarcinoma.

In the case of this clone: The antigen is unknown.

The assay was immunoSEQ multiplex PCR, and TCRdb's table has in-frame clones only and misses some. This table has roughly 28,000 clones, approximately 74% appearing once. This CDR3 region has 13 residues. Trimming pared 6 bases from V and 8 bases from J, leaving 16 bases between. Germline CDR1 MNHNY, CDR2 SVGAGI (reference sequence). What was sequenced was FFPE invasive lung adenocarcinoma tissue. The gene calls are TRBV6-6 and TRBJ1-1; D ambiguous. The clonotype originates from a person in their sixties or seventies with invasive lung adenocarcinoma. Some clones in this sample may be carry-over from other donors' samples. CDR3 region: CASSPTAGKEAFF. The CDR3 bases are TGTGCCAGCAGCCCCACTGCCGGGAAAGAAGCTTTCTTT.